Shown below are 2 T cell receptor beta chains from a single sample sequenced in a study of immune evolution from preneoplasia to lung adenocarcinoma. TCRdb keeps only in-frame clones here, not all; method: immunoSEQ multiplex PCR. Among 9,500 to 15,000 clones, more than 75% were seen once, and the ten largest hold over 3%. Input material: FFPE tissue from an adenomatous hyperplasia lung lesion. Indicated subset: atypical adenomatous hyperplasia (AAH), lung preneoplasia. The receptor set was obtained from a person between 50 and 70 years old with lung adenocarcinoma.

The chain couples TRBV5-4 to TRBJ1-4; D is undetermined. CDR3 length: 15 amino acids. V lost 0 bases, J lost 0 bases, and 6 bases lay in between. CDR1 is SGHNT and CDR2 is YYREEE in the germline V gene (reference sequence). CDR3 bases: TGTGCCAGCAGCTTGGACCAGGCAACTAATGAAAAACTGTTTTTT. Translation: CASSLDQATNEKLFF.

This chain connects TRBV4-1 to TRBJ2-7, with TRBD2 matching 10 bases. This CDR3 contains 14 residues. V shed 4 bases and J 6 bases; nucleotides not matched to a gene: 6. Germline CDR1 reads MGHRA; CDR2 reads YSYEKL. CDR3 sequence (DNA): TGCGCCAGCAGCCGGGGTAGCGGGAGGATCGAGCAGTACTTC. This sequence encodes CASSRGSGRIEQYF.